This TCR beta chain was sequenced in a study of T-cell memory formation after mild COVID-19. Between the trimmed V and J ends, which lost 1 base and 4 bases, there was a span of 13 bases. The CDR3 spans 15 residues. Germline CDR1 SGHVS, CDR2 FQNEAQ. This clonotype appeared a few times. In TCRdb, the 5' RACE reads were re-called with MiXCR into one record per CDR3 protein. The top ten clones hold 39% of a sample with nearly 110,000 distinct CDR3 sequences, around 14% of them seen once. The sequence was obtained from a young man who had mild COVID-19 (a few samples of this study predate the infection). Cell type and time point are not known. The sequenced sample consisted of PBMCs or a T cell subset sorted from them (not recorded which). The chain uses TRBV7-8 and TRBJ1-1; tentative D call: TRBD1 (5 bases). CDR3 bases: TGTGCCAGCAGCTTAGGGGTGTGGGGGTTCACTGAAGCTTTCTTT. It translates to CASSLGVWGFTEAFF.